This TCR beta chain was identified during a study of shared clonotypes between healthy human individuals. Study outcomes and limitations: Rarefaction showed sorted-subset sequencing was incomplete despite large depth. Against clonotypes common to all four donors, non-shared ones had lower generation probabilities.

CD45RO-negative, CCR7-positively selected cells formed the naive CD8 fraction, excluding terminally differentiated effector memory CD45RA+ cells. Recent acute infections and vaccinations were absent in the healthy HIV-negative adult donors. There are a few counts of this clone. Its antigen is not known. Authors' analysis steps: With immunoSEQ giving junction-only sequences and no quality scores, filtering differed. Sequencing used immunoSEQ multiplex PCR; TCRdb keeps in-frame clones, though not all of them. The V and J calls and clone size come from that table; D and trimming were worked out from the DNA. In the table there are about 2.2 million clones, roughly 91% of which are singletons. The CDR3 loop spans 14 amino acids. V lost 4 bases, J lost 1 base, and 11 bases lay in between. CDR1 and CDR2 (germline): MNHNS, SASEGT.

This TCR came from a man younger than 35 in good health. Some clones in this sample may be carry-over from other donors' samples. Sequencing was carried out using naive CD8+ T cells from PBMCs. The chain couples TRBV6-1 to TRBJ2-7; D may be TRBD2 (6 bases). This chain's CDR3 is CASSGLGLSYEQYF. DNA for the CDR3: TGTGCCAGCAGTGGATTGGGACTGTCCTACGAGCAGTACTTC.